The rows below give T cell receptor beta chains drawn from one sample of a study of control samples from healthy donors and cancer patients. The protocol was immunoSEQ multiplex PCR, while the TCRdb copy is restricted to in-frame clones and leaves out a portion. There are 150,000 to 200,000 clones in the sample; nearly 90% occur only once, and just over 1.4% lies in the top ten. Sequencing used blood. Receptors were obtained from a woman aged 45 to 65 in good health. CDR3s include the opening cysteine and the closing phenylalanine or tryptophan. A D gene is named only where the DNA matches it firmly. Size values are once, few and many counts, or a class for expanded clones, and some rows have none.

CDR3aa	CDR3nt	j_gene	len	abundance	v_gene	d_gene
CACNFRDSGSGAPLHF	TGTGCCTGTAACTTCCGGGACAGTGGTTCTGGGGCACCCCTCCACTTT	TRBJ1-6	16	.	TRBV30	TRBD1
CASAGIGNSPLHF	TGTGCATCGGCAGGGATCGGTAATTCACCCCTCCACTTT	TRBJ1-6	13	.	TRBV10-3	.
CASSLVTGKEQYF	TGCGCCAGCAGCTTGGTAACAGGGAAGGAGCAGTACTTC	TRBJ2-7	13	.	TRBV5-1	.
CASSFVGPHFHAYEQYF	TGCGCCAGCAGCTTCGTGGGACCACACTTCCACGCCTACGAGCAGTACTTC	TRBJ2-7	17	.	TRBV5-1	.
CATSAGDGTAYGYTF	TGTGCCACCAGTGCGGGGGACGGGACAGCCTATGGCTACACCTTC	TRBJ1-2	15	once	TRBV24-1	TRBD1
CASSSNTEAFF	TGTGCCAGCAGCTCGAACACTGAAGCTTTCTTT	TRBJ1-1	11	.	TRBV12-3/TRBV12-4	.
CATSEADTQYF	TGTGCCACCAGTGAGGCAGATACGCAGTATTTT	TRBJ2-3	11	.	TRBV24-1	.
CASSQVSSGITYEQYF	TGTGCCAGCAGCCAAGTGTCGAGCGGGATAACCTACGAGCAGTACTTC	TRBJ2-7	16	.	TRBV3-1/TRBV3-2	TRBD2
CASTRGSGANVLTF	TGTGCCAGCACTAGGGGCTCTGGGGCCAACGTCCTGACTTTC	TRBJ2-6	14	.	TRBV2	.
CASSISGTNEQFF	TGTGCCAGCAGCATTTCAGGGACCAATGAGCAGTTCTTC	TRBJ2-1	13	.	TRBV9	.
CASSLSGLLGEQFF	TGTGCCAGCAGTTTATCGGGACTTCTTGGGGAGCAGTTCTTC	TRBJ2-1	14	.	TRBV27	.
CASSYSTVTDTQYF	TGTGCCAGCAGTTACTCGACAGTGACAGATACGCAGTATTTT	TRBJ2-3	14	few	TRBV6-5	.
CASSSHRVSTDTQYF	TGTGCCAGCAGCTCCCACAGGGTTAGCACAGATACGCAGTATTTT	TRBJ2-3	15	.	TRBV9	.
CASSLSSQPQHF	TGTGCCAGCAGTTTATCAAGTCAGCCCCAGCATTTT	TRBJ1-5	12	.	TRBV28	.
CASSQRQGNYGYTF	TGTGCCAGCAGCCAACGTCAGGGAAACTATGGCTACACCTTC	TRBJ1-2	14	.	TRBV14	.
CASSARLGGRGIYNEQFF	TGTGCCAGCAGCGCCCGACTGGGAGGACGCGGAATCTACAATGAGCAGTTCTTC	TRBJ2-1	18	.	TRBV9	.
CAISDVASSLDNEQFF	TGTGCCATCAGTGACGTGGCCAGCAGCCTCGACAATGAGCAGTTCTTC	TRBJ2-1	16	.	TRBV10-3	.
CASSDRLSSTDTQYF	TGTGCCAGCAGTGATCGACTGTCTAGCACAGATACGCAGTATTTT	TRBJ2-3	15	.	TRBV9	.
CASSYGAGASTEAFF	TGTGCCAGCAGTTACGGGGCGGGGGCGAGCACTGAAGCTTTCTTT	TRBJ1-1	15	.	TRBV6-5	.
CASSAGLGRPTYEQYF	TGTGCCAGCAGCGCCGGCCTGGGGAGGCCCACCTACGAGCAGTACTTC	TRBJ2-7	16	.	TRBV9	.
CASSVSRDTEAFF	TGTGCCAGTAGTGTCTCCAGGGACACTGAAGCTTTCTTT	TRBJ1-1	13	.	TRBV19	.
CASSVETDHGYTF	TGTGCCAGCAGCGTTGAGACAGACCATGGCTACACCTTC	TRBJ1-2	13	.	TRBV9	.
CSVESVRGASTDTQYF	TGCAGCGTTGAAAGTGTGCGGGGGGCTAGCACAGATACGCAGTATTTT	TRBJ2-3	16	.	TRBV29-1	TRBD2
CASSLRTAYGYTF	TGTGCCAGCAGCTTGCGGACAGCCTATGGCTACACCTTC	TRBJ1-2	13	few	TRBV5-6	.
CASSQDMMGTGARRF	TGCGCCAGCAGCCAAGATATGATGGGTACGGGAGCCCGTCGTTTT	TRBJ2-3	15	.	TRBV4-3	.
CASSSSGTAVGQPQHF	TGTGCCAGCAGTTCCTCCGGGACGGCGGTGGGACAGCCCCAGCATTTT	TRBJ1-5	16	.	TRBV28	.
CASSLVGGGSGSVMADTQYF	TGTGCCAGCAGCTTAGTAGGGGGTGGTAGCGGGAGTGTGATGGCAGATACGCAGTATTTT	TRBJ2-3	20	.	TRBV7-8	TRBD2
CASSQGSEQYF	TGTGCCAGCAGTCAGGGGAGCGAGCAGTACTTC	TRBJ2-7	11	.	TRBV27	.